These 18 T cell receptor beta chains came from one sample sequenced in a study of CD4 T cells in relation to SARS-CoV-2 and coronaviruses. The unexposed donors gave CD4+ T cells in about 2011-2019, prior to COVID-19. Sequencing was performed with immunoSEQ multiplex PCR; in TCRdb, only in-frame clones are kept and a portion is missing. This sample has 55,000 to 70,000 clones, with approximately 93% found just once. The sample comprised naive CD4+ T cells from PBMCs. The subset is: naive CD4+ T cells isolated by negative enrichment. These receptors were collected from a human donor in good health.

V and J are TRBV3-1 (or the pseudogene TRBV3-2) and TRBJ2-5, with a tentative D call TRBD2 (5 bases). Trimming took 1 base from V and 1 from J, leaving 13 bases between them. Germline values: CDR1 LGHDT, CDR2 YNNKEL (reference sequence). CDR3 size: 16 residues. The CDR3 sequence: CASSQGDGSGQETQYF. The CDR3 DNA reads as TGTGCCAGCAGCCAAGGAGACGGAAGCGGCCAAGAGACCCAGTACTTC.

This CDR3 is CASSPDQRRTGELFF. The DNA of the CDR3 is TGTGCCAGCAGCCCCGACCAGCGCAGGACCGGGGAGCTGTTTTTT. The chain joins TRBV9 to TRBJ2-2; D call uncertain. Looked up from germline, CDR1 is SGDLS and CDR2 is YYNGEE. The CDR3 totals 15 residues. With 4 bases removed from V and 5 bases from J, the gap between germline ends came to 15 bases.

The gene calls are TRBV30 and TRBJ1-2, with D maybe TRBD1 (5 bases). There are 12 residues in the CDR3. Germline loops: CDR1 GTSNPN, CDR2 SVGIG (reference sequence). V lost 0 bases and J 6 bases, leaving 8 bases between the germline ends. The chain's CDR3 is CAWSVWGNGYTF. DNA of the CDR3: TGTGCCTGGAGTGTATGGGGGAATGGCTACACCTTC.

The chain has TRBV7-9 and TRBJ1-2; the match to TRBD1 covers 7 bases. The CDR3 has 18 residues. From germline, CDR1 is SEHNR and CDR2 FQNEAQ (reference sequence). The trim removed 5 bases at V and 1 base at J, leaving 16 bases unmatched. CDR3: CASSPRAGGQRINYGYTF. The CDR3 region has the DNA TGTGCCAGCAGCCCCAGGGCCGGGGGACAGCGCATTAACTATGGCTACACCTTC.

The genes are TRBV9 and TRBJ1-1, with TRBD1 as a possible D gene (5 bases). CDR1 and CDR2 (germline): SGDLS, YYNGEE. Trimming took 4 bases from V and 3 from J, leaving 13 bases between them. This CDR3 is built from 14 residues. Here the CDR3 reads CASSPGRADTEAFF. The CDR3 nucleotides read TGTGCCAGCAGCCCAGGGAGGGCGGACACTGAAGCTTTCTTT.

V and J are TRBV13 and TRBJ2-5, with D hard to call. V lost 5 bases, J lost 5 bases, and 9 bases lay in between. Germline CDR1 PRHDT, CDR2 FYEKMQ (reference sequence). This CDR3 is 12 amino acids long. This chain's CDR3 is CASSGVGETQYF. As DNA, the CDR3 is TGTGCCAGCAGCGGGGTCGGGGAGACCCAGTACTTC.

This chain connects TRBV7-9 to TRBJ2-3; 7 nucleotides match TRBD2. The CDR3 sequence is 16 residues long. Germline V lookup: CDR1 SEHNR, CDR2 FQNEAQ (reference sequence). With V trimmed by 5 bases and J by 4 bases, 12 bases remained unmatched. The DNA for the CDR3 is TGTGCCAGCAGCCCCTGGGGCGGGAGCGGGGCAGATACGCAGTATTTT. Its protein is CASSPWGGSGADTQYF.

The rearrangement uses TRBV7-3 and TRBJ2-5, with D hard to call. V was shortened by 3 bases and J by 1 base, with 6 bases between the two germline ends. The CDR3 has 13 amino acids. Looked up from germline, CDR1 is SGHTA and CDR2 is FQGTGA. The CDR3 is CASSLGPQETQYF. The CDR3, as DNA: TGTGCCAGCAGCTTGGGTCCCCAAGAGACCCAGTACTTC.

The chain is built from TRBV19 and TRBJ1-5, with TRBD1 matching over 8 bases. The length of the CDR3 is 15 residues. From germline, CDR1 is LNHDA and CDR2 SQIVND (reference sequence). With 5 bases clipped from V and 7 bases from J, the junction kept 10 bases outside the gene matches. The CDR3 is CASSSGQGGNQPQHF. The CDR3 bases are TGTGCCAGTAGTTCCGGACAGGGTGGGAACCAGCCCCAGCATTTT.

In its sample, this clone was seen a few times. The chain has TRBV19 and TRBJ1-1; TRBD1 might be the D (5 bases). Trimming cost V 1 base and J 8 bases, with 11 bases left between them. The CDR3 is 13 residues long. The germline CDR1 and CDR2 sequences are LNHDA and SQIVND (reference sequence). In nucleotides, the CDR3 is TGTGCCAGTAGTATAGGGGGGAGATTAGAAGCTTTCTTT. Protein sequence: CASSIGGRLEAFF.

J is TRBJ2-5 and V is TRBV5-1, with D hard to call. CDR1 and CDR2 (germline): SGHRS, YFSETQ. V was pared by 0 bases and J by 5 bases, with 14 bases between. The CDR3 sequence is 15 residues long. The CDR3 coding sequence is TGCGCCAGCAGCTTGGGTGGCGCTAGTTTGGAGACCCAGTACTTC. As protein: CASSLGGASLETQYF.

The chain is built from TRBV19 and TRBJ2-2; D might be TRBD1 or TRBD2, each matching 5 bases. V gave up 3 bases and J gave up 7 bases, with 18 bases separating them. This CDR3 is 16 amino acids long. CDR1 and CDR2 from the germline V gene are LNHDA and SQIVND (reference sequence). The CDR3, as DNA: TGTGCCAGTAGTATTGATGGGGGAGCCCTGGGCGGGGAGCTGTTTTTT. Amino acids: CASSIDGGALGGELFF. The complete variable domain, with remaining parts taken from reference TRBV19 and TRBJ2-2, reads DGGITQSPKYLFRKEGQNVTLSCEQNLNHDAMYWYRQDPGQGLRLIYYSQIVNDFQKGDIAEGYSVSREKKESFPLTVTSAQKNPTAFYLCASSIDGGALGGELFFGEGSRLTVL.

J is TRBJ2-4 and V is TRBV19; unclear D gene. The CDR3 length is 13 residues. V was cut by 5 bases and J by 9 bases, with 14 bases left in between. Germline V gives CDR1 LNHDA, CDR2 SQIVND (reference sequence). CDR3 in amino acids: CASSPPLVGIQYF. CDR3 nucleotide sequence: TGTGCCAGTAGTCCCCCCCTGGTCGGCATTCAGTACTTC.

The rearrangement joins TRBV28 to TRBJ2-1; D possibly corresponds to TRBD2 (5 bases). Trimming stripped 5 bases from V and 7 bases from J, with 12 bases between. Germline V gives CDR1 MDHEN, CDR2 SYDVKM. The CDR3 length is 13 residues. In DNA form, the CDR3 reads TGTGCCAGCAGTCTACTAGTCCAGAATGAGCAGTTCTTC. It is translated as CASSLLVQNEQFF.

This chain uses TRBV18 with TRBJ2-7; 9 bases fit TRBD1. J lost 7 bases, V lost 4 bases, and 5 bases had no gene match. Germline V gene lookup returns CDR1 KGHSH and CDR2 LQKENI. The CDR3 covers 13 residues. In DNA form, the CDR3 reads TGTGCCAGCTCACTGACAGGGGGATGGGAGCAGTACTTC. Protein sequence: CASSLTGGWEQYF.

The CDR3 DNA sequence: TGTGCCAGCAGTGAATTTGGGACAGACCCCTATGGCTACACCTTC. Protein product: CASSEFGTDPYGYTF. This chain uses TRBV6-1 with TRBJ1-2, with 7 bases aligning to TRBD1. Trimming at V came to 2 bases and at J to 4 bases, leaving 7 bases not matched to a gene. Germline assignment: CDR1 MNHNS and CDR2 SASEGT. There are 15 residues in the CDR3.

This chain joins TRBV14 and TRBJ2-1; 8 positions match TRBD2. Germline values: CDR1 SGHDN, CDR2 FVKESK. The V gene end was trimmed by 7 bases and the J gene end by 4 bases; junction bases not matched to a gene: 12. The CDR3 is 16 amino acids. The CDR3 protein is CASIPSIAGTYNEQFF. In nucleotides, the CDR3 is TGTGCCAGCATACCATCGATAGCGGGGACGTACAATGAGCAGTTCTTC.

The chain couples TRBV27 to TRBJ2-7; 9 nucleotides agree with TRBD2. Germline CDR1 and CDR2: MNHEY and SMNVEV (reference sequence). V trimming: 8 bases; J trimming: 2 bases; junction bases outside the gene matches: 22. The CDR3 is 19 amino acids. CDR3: CASGGPLRVLAGRAYEQYF. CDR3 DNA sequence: TGTGCCAGCGGGGGCCCACTCAGGGTCCTAGCGGGACGAGCCTACGAGCAGTACTTC.